The 28 T cell receptor beta chains below come from one sample, sequenced in a study of vaccination and CD4 T cells after COVID-19. For these TCRs, the target antigens are not known. Sequencing of DNA taken from cultured CD4+ T cells relied on the Oncomine TCR Beta short-read assay. TCRdb passed the PCR reads through MiXCR, listing each CDR3 protein once. The top ten hold about 15% of the sample, which has 25,000 to 30,000 distinct CDR3 sequences, 62% seen once. Treatment specified: roughly 10-day PBMC culture with coronavirus spike peptide pools or control peptides (ViraFEST assay). The sequencing here drew on CD4+ T cells from blood, cultured in vitro, taken after SARS-CoV-2 vaccination. Every receptor here comes from a human donor who received a COVID-19 vaccine.

This clonotype was counted a few times. The chain is built from TRBV20-1 and TRBJ2-1, with 9 bases aligning to TRBD1. V lost 7 bases and J lost 3; bases outside the gene matches: 1. The CDR3 spans 12 residues. Germline CDR1 is DFQATT and CDR2 is SNEGSKA (reference sequence). CDR3 loop: CSGDRVYNEQFF. For the CDR3, the DNA is TGCAGTGGGGACAGGGTCTACAATGAGCAGTTCTTC.

V and J are TRBV7-2 and TRBJ2-5, with TRBD2 identical over 7 bases. V trimming: 1 base; J trimming: 0 bases; junction bases outside the gene matches: 8. Germline V lookup: CDR1 SGHTA, CDR2 FQGNSA. The CDR3 totals 17 residues. The CDR3 loop is CASSLGQPGGYQETQYF. The CDR3 coding sequence is TGTGCCAGCAGCTTAGGACAACCCGGGGGGTACCAAGAGACCCAGTACTTC.

The chain joins TRBV5-1 to TRBJ1-2; 9 bases are shared with TRBD1. Germline values: CDR1 SGHRS, CDR2 YFSETQ. Trimming cost V 4 bases and J 8 bases; bases outside gene matches: 12. This CDR3 contains 15 residues. The DNA of the CDR3 is TGCGCCAGCAGCCCGCTGACACAGGGGGCGGGAGGCTACACCTTC. It yields the protein CASSPLTQGAGGYTF.

This clonotype has only a few counts. The chain recombines TRBV24-1 with TRBJ2-3, with 9 bases fitting TRBD2. Germline V CDR1 and CDR2: KGHDR, SFDVKD. This CDR3 contains 18 residues. V shed 7 bases and J 0 bases; nucleotides not matched to a gene: 13. CDR3 protein: CATSPMTLAGTSTDTQYF. Written as DNA, the CDR3 is TGTGCCACCAGCCCTATGACCCTAGCGGGGACTAGCACAGATACGCAGTATTTT.

The chain has TRBV28 and TRBJ1-4; D is ambiguous. V was pared by 4 bases and J by 0 bases, with 12 bases between. Germline lookup yields CDR1 MDHEN and CDR2 SYDVKM. This CDR3 comprises 16 residues. The CDR3 DNA reads TGTGCCAGCAGTTCTCTGGGTGGGGCAACTAATGAAAAACTGTTTTTT. This translates into CASSSLGGATNEKLFF.

The chain employs TRBV12-3 or TRBV12-4 and TRBJ1-3, with D perhaps TRBD1 (5 bases). This CDR3 comprises 16 residues. The V end was cut by 7 bases, the J end by 4 bases, with 20 bases between. The CDR3 sequence: CASILSTGTAGNTIYF. The CDR3 nucleotides read TGTGCCAGCATTCTAAGCACCGGGACTGCAGGAAACACCATATATTTT.

This clonotype has just one count. V is TRBV12-3 or TRBV12-4 and J is TRBJ2-3; 9 bases are shared with TRBD2. The trim removed 6 bases at V and 4 bases at J, leaving 2 bases unmatched. There are 13 residues in the CDR3. Written as DNA, the CDR3 is TGTGCCAGCAGACGGACTAGCGCAGATACGCAGTATTTT. Translation gives CASRRTSADTQYF.

The V call is TRBV21-1, the J call TRBJ2-2; TRBD1 reflects the table's D call only, with no check against the DNA. TRBV21-1 represents a pseudogene. The CDR3 length is 18 residues. The CDR3 spells CASSKKPRQGLNTGELFF. CDR3 bases: TGTGCCAGCAGCAAAAAACCAAGACAGGGGTTAAACACCGGGGAGCTGTTTTTT.

V and J are TRBV6-8 and TRBJ2-7, with 11 nucleotides matching TRBD2. J was trimmed by 2 bases and V by 4 bases; bases with no gene match: 7. CDR1 and CDR2 from the germline V gene are MNHGY and SAAAGT. This CDR3 contains 16 residues. CDR3 amino acids: CASSSSGTSGTYEQYF. CDR3 DNA: TGTGCCAGCAGTTCCTCCGGGACTAGCGGCACCTACGAGCAGTACTTC.

V gene TRBV12-3 or TRBV12-4 combines with J gene TRBJ2-3; D could derive from TRBD1 or TRBD2 (5 bases each). This CDR3 region has 14 residues. The V end was cut by 5 bases, the J end by 3 bases, with 12 bases between. The chain's CDR3 is CASSTGLETDTQYF. For the CDR3, the DNA is TGTGCCAGCAGTACAGGACTGGAGACAGATACGCAGTATTTT.

V is TRBV7-6 and J is TRBJ1-1, with 7 bases matching TRBD1. Germline CDR1 is SGHVS and CDR2 is FNYEAQ. The CDR3 runs 16 residues. The trim removed 5 bases at V and 4 bases at J, leaving 13 bases unmatched. CDR3 coding DNA: TGTGCCAGCAGCGAGCGGACGACAGGGTTGGGCACTGAAGCTTTCTTT. Its protein is CASSERTTGLGTEAFF.

The gene calls are TRBV12-3 or TRBV12-4 and TRBJ1-1; TRBD1 aligns across 9 bases. The CDR3 spans 12 residues. J lost 8 bases, V lost 6 bases, and 4 bases had no gene match. The CDR3 region has the DNA TGTGCCAGCAGCACCACAGGGGGCGAAGCTTTCTTT. Translating gives CASSTTGGEAFF.

This clonotype was seen a few times. This chain connects TRBV30 to TRBJ1-2; TRBD1 matches 7 bases. The CDR3 spans 13 residues. V lost 5 bases to trimming and J lost 3 bases; unmatched junction nucleotides: 6. Germline V gene sequence: CDR1 GTSNPN, CDR2 SVGIG (reference sequence). CDR3 bases: TGTGCCTGGTGGTCCACAGGGGACTATGGCTACACCTTC. Amino acids: CAWWSTGDYGYTF.

The V call is TRBV7-2, the J call TRBJ2-5, with D unresolved. The CDR3 has 13 residues. Looked up from germline, CDR1 is SGHTA and CDR2 is FQGNSA. Trimming stripped 0 bases from V and 4 bases from J, with 6 bases between. The CDR3 region is CASSLAGGETQYF. As DNA, the CDR3 is TGTGCCAGCAGCTTAGCTGGCGGAGAGACCCAGTACTTC. Combining the CDR3 with reference TRBV7-2 and TRBJ2-5 gives the whole variable domain GAGVSQSPSNKVTEKGKDVELRCDPISGHTALYWYRQSLGQGLEFLIYFQGNSAPDKSGLPSDRFSAERTGGSVSTLTIQRTQQEDSAVYLCASSLAGGETQYFGPGTRLLVL.

The chain is built from TRBV19 and TRBJ2-7; 7 nucleotides line up with TRBD1. The CDR3 runs to 16 residues. CDR1 and CDR2 (germline): LNHDA, SQIVND (reference sequence). V lost 5 bases and J lost 5; bases outside the gene matches: 15. The CDR3 is CASSGSMGQGVHEQYF. In DNA, the CDR3 is TGTGCCAGTAGTGGCAGTATGGGGCAGGGGGTCCACGAGCAGTACTTC.

The rearrangement uses TRBV7-9 and TRBJ2-5, with 16 bases lining up with TRBD2. V lost 5 bases to trimming and J lost 6 bases; unmatched junction nucleotides: 6. CDR3 length: 16 amino acids. Germline V gives CDR1 SEHNR, CDR2 FQNEAQ (reference sequence). CDR3 coding DNA: TGTGCCAGCAGCGAGATGGGACTAGCGGGGGGGAAGACCCAGTACTTC. It translates to CASSEMGLAGGKTQYF.

The chain combines TRBV6-1 with TRBJ2-5; 10 bases agree with TRBD1. This CDR3 spans 15 amino acids. Trimming removed 5 bases from V and 5 bases from J; junction bases left unmatched: 8. Germline lookup yields CDR1 MNHNS and CDR2 SASEGT. CDR3: CASSIRQGAGETQYF. For the CDR3, the DNA is TGTGCCAGCAGTATACGACAGGGGGCTGGCGAGACCCAGTACTTC.

This sequence joins TRBV12-3 or TRBV12-4 and TRBJ1-1, with 9 nucleotides matching TRBD1. V lost 1 base, J lost 4 bases, and 7 bases stayed unmatched. The CDR3 loop spans 16 amino acids. CDR3: CASSLGTGGRFTEAFF. The DNA for the CDR3 is TGTGCCAGCAGTTTAGGAACAGGGGGCCGGTTCACTGAAGCTTTCTTT.

This chain connects TRBV2 to TRBJ2-5; 10 bases are a match to TRBD2. The V gene's germline CDR1 is SNHLY and CDR2 FYNNEI. This CDR3 is built from 15 residues. After removal of 0 bases from V and 5 bases from J, the junction contained 3 bases not matched to a gene. In nucleotides, the CDR3 is TGTGCCAGCAGTGAAGCTAGCGGGGGGCGTGAGACCCAGTACTTC. Protein: CASSEASGGRETQYF.

This clonotype has more than one count but fewer than ten. The chain links TRBV19 to TRBJ2-6; D perhaps matches TRBD1 (6 bases). Germline assignment: CDR1 LNHDA and CDR2 SQIVND (reference sequence). The ends were cut back, 3 bases at V and 4 bases at J, with 16 bases in the middle. The CDR3 consists of 17 residues. CDR3: CASSMGLGALGANVLTF. The DNA for the CDR3 is TGTGCCAGTAGTATGGGGTTGGGGGCTCTGGGGGCCAACGTCCTGACTTTC.

This CDR3 is CASGGTGPYYGYTF. CDR3 coding DNA: TGTGCCAGCGGGGGGACAGGGCCTTACTATGGCTACACCTTC. The chain joins TRBV27 to TRBJ1-2; 9 nucleotides line up with TRBD1. CDR3 length: 14 residues. V lost 8 bases and J lost 3; bases outside the gene matches: 7. CDR1 is MNHEY, CDR2 SMNVEV, per germline (reference sequence).

By its share, this clonotype is medium-sized (0.01 to 0.1%). The CDR3: CSAGVSGTGRSGELFF. CDR3 in DNA: TGCAGTGCTGGGGTTTCCGGGACAGGGAGGTCCGGGGAGCTGTTTTTT. The rearrangement uses TRBV20-1 and TRBJ2-2; 9 bases align to TRBD1. Germline V gene sequence: CDR1 DFQATT, CDR2 SNEGSKA (reference sequence). J was trimmed by 6 bases and V by 5 bases; bases with no gene match: 13. The CDR3 contains 16 residues.

A single count supports this clonotype. J is TRBJ1-3 and V is TRBV19; D remains ambiguous. CDR1 is LNHDA, CDR2 SQIVND, per germline (reference sequence). V lost 7 bases and J 4 bases, leaving 11 bases between the germline ends. The CDR3 spans 13 residues. The CDR3 region is CASKRDSGNTIYF. Here the CDR3 DNA reads TGTGCCAGTAAAAGGGATTCAGGAAACACCATATATTTT.

This clonotype occurred once. The chain recombines TRBV6-1 with TRBJ1-4; 9 bases align to TRBD1. Germline assignment: CDR1 MNHNS and CDR2 SASEGT. Trimming at V came to 4 bases and at J to 14 bases, leaving 14 bases not matched to a gene. This CDR3 contains 15 residues. DNA for the CDR3: TGTGCCAGCAGTGGACCGGGACAGGGAAGAGGAGTGCTGTTTTTT. The encoded protein is CASSGPGQGRGVLFF.

This chain connects TRBV4-2 to TRBJ1-2; 10 positions match TRBD1. The CDR3 contains 14 residues. Germline V gives CDR1 LGHNA, CDR2 YNFKEQ. J gave up 3 bases and V 4 bases, and 2 bases lay outside the gene matches. The CDR3 DNA reads as TGTGCCAGCAGCCCCGGACAGGGGGACTATGGCTACACCTTC. Its translation: CASSPGQGDYGYTF.

V usage is TRBV21-1 and J usage is TRBJ2-1; TRBD2 was called by the table and not checked on the DNA. TRBV21-1 is an annotated pseudogene. The CDR3 length is 19 residues. The CDR3 DNA reads as TGTGCCAGCAGCAAAGTTACGGAACTAGCGGGCTTCCGCCTCAATGAGCAGTTCTTC. Translated, it gives CASSKVTELAGFRLNEQFF.

This rearrangement joins TRBV19 to TRBJ2-2; a possible D gene is TRBD2 (6 bases). The V gene's germline CDR1 is LNHDA and CDR2 SQIVND (reference sequence). CDR3 length: 13 residues. V lost 6 bases and J lost 4, with 9 bases in between. CDR3 protein: CASRGGPTGELFF. The CDR3 nucleotides read TGTGCCAGTAGGGGAGGACCCACCGGGGAGCTGTTTTTT.

The chain uses TRBV6-1 and TRBJ1-4; tentative D call: TRBD1 (5 bases). The ends were cut back, 5 bases at V and 6 bases at J, with 16 bases in the middle. This CDR3 has 15 residues. Germline V lookup: CDR1 MNHNS, CDR2 SASEGT. The DNA for the CDR3 is TGTGCCAGCAGTCCCTCTCCGGGGACGGATGAAAAACTGTTTTTT. This translates into CASSPSPGTDEKLFF.